These 27 T cell receptor beta chains share one sample of origin, sequenced in a study of cytomegalovirus exposure and HLA in healthy donors. PCR used 60 Vbeta primers and 13 Jbeta primers. Libraries were prepared by immunoSEQ multiplex PCR; TCRdb keeps only in-frame clonotypes and omits some of them. The sample holds 140,000 to 150,000 clones, roughly three fifths seen once. The sample consisted of PBMCs. The receptors stem from a male donor in good health and CMV-seronegative.

V gene TRBV5-4 combines with J gene TRBJ2-3, with TRBD2 identical over 8 bases. Trimming cost V 7 bases and J 0 bases; bases outside gene matches: 13. CDR3 length equals 17 residues. Germline CDR1 and CDR2: SGHNT and YYREEE (reference sequence). The CDR3 here is CASRRLAGASSTDTQYF. CDR3 bases: TGTGCCAGCCGGAGGCTAGCGGGTGCGTCTAGCACAGATACGCAGTATTTT.

This clone appeared a single time. The V and J genes are TRBV6-1 and TRBJ1-2; TRBD1 matches at 9 bases. This CDR3 spans 13 amino acids. V lost 8 bases and J lost 6; bases outside the gene matches: 7. Per germline, CDR1 MNHNS and CDR2 SASEGT. The CDR3, as DNA: TGTGCCAGCTACAGGGGGCGAACGGATGGCTACACCTTC. Translating it yields CASYRGRTDGYTF.

This clone has just a few counts. Compared with germline, one end of the junction differs, possibly owing to a read error. The chain couples TRBV2 to TRBJ1-2; a possible D gene is TRBD1 (6 bases). Germline loops: CDR1 SNHLY, CDR2 FYNNEI. This CDR3 comprises 12 residues. CDR3 amino acids: CASSVSGDGYPF. CDR3 DNA: TGTGCCAGCAGTGTTTCAGGGGATGGCTACCCCTTC.

The gene calls are TRBV15 and TRBJ2-6; D call uncertain. Germline CDR1 and CDR2: LNHNV and YYDKDF (reference sequence). Trimming cost V 3 bases and J 0 bases, with 15 bases left between them. There are 18 residues in the CDR3. CDR3 sequence reads: CATSRSTVPSSGANVLTF. CDR3 DNA: TGTGCCACCAGCAGGAGTACAGTCCCGAGCTCTGGGGCCAACGTCCTGACTTTC. The full variable domain, with the rest looked up from reference TRBV15 and TRBJ2-6, is DAMVIQNPRYQVTQFGKPVTLSCSQTLNHNVMYWYQQKSSQAPKLLFHYYDKDFNNEADTPDNFQSRRPNTSFCFLDIRSPGLGDTAMYLCATSRSTVPSSGANVLTFGAGSRLTVL.

The CDR3 region has the DNA TGTGCCAGCGGCGGTCAGGGGGCTAGGGATGCTTTCTTT. Amino acids: CASGGQGARDAFF. The V gene is TRBV28, the J gene TRBJ1-1; 8 bases line up with TRBD1. This CDR3 is 13 amino acids long. Trimming cost V 8 bases and J 11 bases; bases outside gene matches: 13. Germline V gene data show CDR1 as MDHEN and CDR2 as SYDVKM.

The rearrangement links TRBV9 to TRBJ1-4, with 8 bases fitting TRBD1. V dropped 2 bases and J dropped 6; count of bases not matched to a gene: 3. Germline V CDR1 and CDR2: SGDLS, YYNGEE. CDR3 length: 14 residues. CDR3 in DNA: TGTGCCAGCAGCGTTGACAGGGGAGATGAAAAACTGTTTTTT. This gives the protein CASSVDRGDEKLFF.

This clone was detected only a few times. The identical CDR3 is also encoded by other nucleotide sequences in the sample. This chain uses TRBV7-2 with TRBJ1-2, with TRBD1 identical over 9 bases. CDR1 is SGHTA and CDR2 is FQGNSA in the germline V gene. This CDR3 has 14 amino acids. V lost 4 bases to trimming and J lost 8 bases; unmatched junction nucleotides: 8. CDR3 sequence (DNA): TGTGCCAGCAGCTCAAACAGGGGGCAGAGCGGCTACACCTTC. As protein: CASSSNRGQSGYTF. The variable domain in full, with the rest retrieved from reference TRBV7-2 and TRBJ1-2, is GAGVSQSPSNKVTEKGKDVELRCDPISGHTALYWYRQSLGQGLEFLIYFQGNSAPDKSGLPSDRFSAERTGGSVSTLTIQRTQQEDSAVYLCASSSNRGQSGYTFGSGTRLTVV.

The chain has TRBV6-5 and TRBJ1-3; TRBD1 might be the D (5 bases). The CDR3 totals 13 residues. The germline V gene has CDR1 MNHEY and CDR2 SVGAGI. Trimming cost V 7 bases and J 3 bases, with 10 bases left between them. CDR3 sequence: CASTTVLGNTIYF. The CDR3 region has the DNA TGTGCCAGCACGACAGTCCTTGGAAACACCATATATTTT.

The chain is built from TRBV19 and TRBJ2-1; 11 positions match TRBD2. Trimming removed 3 bases from V and 2 bases from J; junction bases left unmatched: 3. The germline CDR1 and CDR2 sequences are LNHDA and SQIVND (reference sequence). CDR3 length equals 16 residues. The CDR3 sequence: CASSIGLAGTYNEQFF. The DNA for the CDR3 is TGTGCCAGTAGTATCGGACTAGCGGGTACCTACAATGAGCAGTTCTTC.

This clone has just a few counts. V usage is TRBV6-5 and J usage is TRBJ1-1, with D possibly matching TRBD1 (5 bases). Germline CDR1 and CDR2: MNHEY and SVGAGI. V dropped 7 bases and J dropped 0 bases, with 12 bases sitting between them. This CDR3 spans 14 amino acids. The DNA for the CDR3 is TGTGCCAGCACCCAGGGATACATGAACACTGAAGCTTTCTTT. It specifies CASTQGYMNTEAFF.

V gene TRBV7-8 combines with J gene TRBJ2-7; tentatively, D is TRBD1 (6 bases). Per the germline V gene, CDR1 is SGHVS and CDR2 is FQNEAQ. The germline V and J ends were trimmed by 0 bases and 6 bases, with 9 bases remaining between them. The CDR3 covers 13 residues. CDR3 loop: CASSLAFRGEQYF. The CDR3 DNA follows: TGTGCCAGCAGCTTAGCGTTCAGGGGCGAGCAGTACTTC.

The chain links TRBV6-5 to TRBJ2-7; 7 positions agree with TRBD1. CDR1 and CDR2 from the germline V gene are MNHEY and SVGAGI. The CDR3 is made up of 16 amino acids. Trimming removed 2 bases from V and 1 base from J; junction bases left unmatched: 8. Here the CDR3 reads CASSYGPTGSSYEQYF. CDR3 coding DNA: TGTGCCAGCAGTTACGGCCCGACAGGGTCATCCTACGAGCAGTACTTC.

This clone was observed a few times. The gene calls are TRBV2 and TRBJ1-5, with 9 bases that match TRBD1. Losses at the gene ends were 4 bases for V and 5 bases for J; bases not matched to a gene: 3. The germline V gene encodes CDR1 SNHLY and CDR2 FYNNEI. CDR3 length: 14 residues. The DNA of the CDR3 is TGTGCCAGCAGTGTATACAGGGGGCATCAGCCCCAGCATTTT. Encoded protein: CASSVYRGHQPQHF.

CDR3 protein: CSVVGGGEAFF. CDR3 nucleotide sequence: TGCAGCGTTGTAGGGGGCGGTGAAGCTTTCTTT. The chain joins TRBV29-1 to TRBJ1-1; 7 bases align to TRBD1. CDR3 length: 11 residues. V lost 4 bases to trimming and J lost 7 bases; unmatched junction nucleotides: 3. The germline CDR1 and CDR2 sequences are SQVTM and ANQGSEA. The variable domain in full, with the rest retrieved from reference TRBV29-1 and TRBJ1-1, is SAVISQKPSRDICQRGTSLTIQCQVDSQVTMMFWYRQQPGQSLTLIATANQGSEATYESGFVIDKFPISRPNLTFSTLTVSNMSPEDSSIYLCSVVGGGEAFFGQGTRLTVV.

This chain links TRBV7-3 with TRBJ2-6; D might be TRBD2 (5 bases). Germline CDR1 is SGHTA and CDR2 is FQGTGA. Trimming stripped 3 bases from V and 3 bases from J, with 6 bases between. This CDR3 comprises 14 residues. The CDR3 here is CASSFGVGANVLTF. The CDR3 DNA reads TGTGCCAGCAGCTTCGGGGTTGGGGCCAACGTCCTGACTTTC. Variable domain in full (rest from reference TRBV7-3 and TRBJ2-6): GAGVSQTPSNKVTEKGKYVELRCDPISGHTALYWYRQSLGQGPEFLIYFQGTGAADDSGLPNDRFFAVRPEGSVSTLKIQRTERGDSAVYLCASSFGVGANVLTFGAGSRLTVL.

The chain is built from TRBV9 and TRBJ1-1; D gene unclear. The V end lost 0 bases, the J end lost 6 bases, and 12 bases lay between the germline ends. Germline V lookup: CDR1 SGDLS, CDR2 YYNGEE. This CDR3 contains 14 residues. The CDR3 sequence is CASSVELAGAEAFF. CDR3 bases: TGTGCCAGCAGCGTAGAACTGGCCGGGGCTGAAGCTTTCTTT.

This rearrangement joins TRBV15 to TRBJ1-1; TRBD1 matches at 7 bases. This CDR3 contains 14 residues. With 5 bases clipped from V and 2 bases from J, the junction kept 5 bases outside the gene matches. CDR1 and CDR2 (germline): LNHNV, YYDKDF (reference sequence). The CDR3, as DNA: TGTGCCACCAGCTACCGGGACAGCAACACTGAAGCTTTCTTT. This codes for CATSYRDSNTEAFF.

CDR3 amino acids: CASSVDSSGNTIYF. CDR3 sequence (DNA): TGTGCCAGCAGCGTAGACTCATCTGGAAACACCATATATTTT. The rearrangement uses TRBV9 and TRBJ1-3, with no clear D. The CDR3 sequence is 14 residues long. Trimming took off 0 bases at V and 1 base at J, with 5 bases between the two ends. Per the germline V gene, CDR1 is SGDLS and CDR2 is YYNGEE.

The CDR3 here is CASLRQEPYEQYF. The CDR3 nucleotides are TGTGCCAGCTTGCGACAGGAACCCTACGAGCAGTACTTC. The chain uses TRBV28 and TRBJ2-7; D might be TRBD1 (6 bases). Germline V lookup: CDR1 MDHEN, CDR2 SYDVKM. The CDR3 contains 13 residues. V was cut by 8 bases and J by 2 bases, with 13 bases left in between.

The chain uses TRBV6-6 and TRBJ1-2, with D possibly being TRBD1 (6 bases). The length of the CDR3 is 13 residues. Germline CDR1 is MNHNY and CDR2 is SVGAGI (reference sequence). The V end lost 2 bases, the J end lost 10 bases, and 14 bases lay between the germline ends. The CDR3, as DNA: TGTGCCAGCAGTTACGTCAGCGGGGGCCCCTACACCTTC. Its protein product is CASSYVSGGPYTF.

The rearrangement links TRBV5-1 to TRBJ2-5; 9 positions match TRBD2. The ends lost 3 bases at V and 2 bases at J; junction bases unmatched: 8. The length of the CDR3 is 16 residues. Germline loops: CDR1 SGHRS, CDR2 YFSETQ. The CDR3 sequence: CASSSSLAGAQETQYF. DNA of the CDR3: TGCGCCAGCAGCTCCTCTTTAGCGGGGGCGCAAGAGACCCAGTACTTC.

This clone was detected a few times. The CDR3 spells CASSIPGLQETQYF. The CDR3 DNA sequence: TGTGCCAGTAGTATTCCAGGACTGCAAGAGACCCAGTACTTC. This rearrangement joins TRBV19 to TRBJ2-5, with D perhaps TRBD2 (5 bases). The CDR3 loop spans 14 amino acids. Germline V lookup: CDR1 LNHDA, CDR2 SQIVND (reference sequence). V shed 3 bases and J shed 2 bases, with 10 bases lying between them.

The CDR3 nucleotides are TGCGCCAGCAGCTTTAAAACAGGGGATTGGATTCCGGTAACTGAAGCTTTCTTT. Its translation: CASSFKTGDWIPVTEAFF. The chain has TRBV10-2 and TRBJ1-1, with TRBD1 matching over 7 bases. V lost 6 bases to trimming and J lost 5 bases; unmatched junction nucleotides: 21. CDR1 is WSHSY, CDR2 SAAADI, per germline. CDR3 length: 18 amino acids.

The genes are TRBV6-1 and TRBJ1-5; 7 nucleotides line up with TRBD1. Trimming at V came to 5 bases and at J to 4 bases, leaving 8 bases not matched to a gene. The CDR3 is 15 amino acids. Germline assignment: CDR1 MNHNS and CDR2 SASEGT. DNA of the CDR3: TGTGCCAGCAGTTCCCCCGGGACAGAAAATCAGCCCCAGCATTTT. The encoded protein is CASSSPGTENQPQHF.

This clone was seen just once. This chain connects TRBV15 to TRBJ2-7; 7 bases agree with TRBD1. Trimming cost V 5 bases and J 4 bases; bases outside gene matches: 8. Germline V gives CDR1 LNHNV, CDR2 YYDKDF (reference sequence). This CDR3 spans 14 amino acids. DNA of the CDR3: TGTGCCACCAGCCTTACAGGGGTGCGGTACGAGCAGTACTTC. Translated, it gives CATSLTGVRYEQYF.

The chain recombines TRBV29-1 with TRBJ2-5; TRBD1 agrees at 7 bases. The CDR3 is 13 amino acids. Germline CDR1 reads SQVTM; CDR2 reads ANQGSEA. V was pared by 4 bases and J by 4 bases, with 6 bases of the junction left unmatched. CDR3 nucleotide sequence: TGCAGCGTTGCAACAGGGACAGCAGAGACCCAGTACTTC. It translates to CSVATGTAETQYF.

The chain recombines TRBV27 with TRBJ1-6; D unresolved. This CDR3 has 16 amino acids. Trimming pared 4 bases from V and 0 bases from J, leaving 10 bases between. CDR1 is MNHEY and CDR2 is SMNVEV in the germline V gene (reference sequence). CDR3 coding DNA: TGTGCCAGCAGTTGGGCCCTTAGCTCCTATAATTCACCCCTCCACTTT. The encoded protein is CASSWALSSYNSPLHF.